This T cell receptor (beta chain) stems from a study of CD8 T cells in ankylosing spondylitis. Study-level points and caveats: Blood from ankylosing spondylitis patients appeared to carry a characteristic eight-variant TCR beta motif. Clones linked to disease, bearing a CD8+ phenotype, were relatively rare in peripheral blood. Reportedly, significant enrichment of disease-linked clones occurred in matched ankylosing spondylitis synovial fluid.

In the case of this clonotype: Its antigen is unidentified.

This CDR3 contains 15 residues. MiXCR, applied by TCRdb to the 5' RACE reads, yields one record per CDR3 protein. The data contain roughly 700,000 distinct CDR3 sequences, 15% to 20% of them singletons. Sequences were obtained from blood, either unsorted or a sorted T cell fraction (not recorded which). V and J are TRBV21-1 and TRBJ1-1; TRBD1 is the table's D call and was not checked against the DNA. TRBV21-1 is termed a pseudogene. The TCR was taken from a male donor with ankylosing spondylitis. The CDR3 nucleotides read TGTGCCAGCAGCAAAGCCCTCGACAGGGCTCCTGAAGCTTTCTTT. Translation: CASSKALDRAPEAFF.